This T cell receptor (beta chain) stems from a study of cytotoxic CD8 clonotypes in ibrutinib-treated CLL. Study details: Partial response occurred in about 25 patients and complete response in 2; at median about 70 months, roughly 14 remained remitted and approximately twelve progressed. Study findings and constraints: Ibrutinib response saw clonality rise, and progression saw it return toward baseline.

The planned depth of sequencing spanned 1 in 200,000 to 1 in 1 million T cells. The method was immunoSEQ multiplex PCR; TCRdb's version includes in-frame clones alone and lacks a portion of them. The repertoire holds approximately 200,000 clones, roughly 72% seen once, with around an eighth in the top ten. The trim removed 10 bases at V and 5 bases at J, leaving 11 bases unmatched. Per germline, CDR1 LNHDA and CDR2 SQIVND (reference sequence). CDR3 length: 14 residues. There are a few counts of this clone. Its antigen is currently unknown. The J gene is TRBJ2-3, the V gene TRBV19; 8 bases align to TRBD1. The source material was PBMCs, sampled after 24 months of ibrutinib treatment. The receptor was derived from a human donor with chronic lymphocytic leukemia. CDR3 nucleotide sequence: TGTGCCACCGGGACAGGAGATATAGGAGATACGCAGTATTTT. As protein: CATGTGDIGDTQYF. Together with reference TRBV19 and TRBJ2-3, the CDR3 gives the full variable domain: DGGITQSPKYLFRKEGQNVTLSCEQNLNHDAMYWYRQDPGQGLRLIYYSQIVNDFQKGDIAEGYSVSREKKESFPLTVTSAQKNPTAFYLCATGTGDIGDTQYFGPGTRLTVL.